Below, one T cell receptor (beta chain) is given with its context. With 0 bases clipped from V and 5 bases from J, the junction kept 3 bases outside the gene matches. The V gene's germline CDR1 is SGHRS and CDR2 YFSETQ. This CDR3 is 14 amino acids long. Repertoires were generated with immunoSEQ multiplex PCR, while TCRdb's copy carries only in-frame clones and drops some. The sample includes 150,000 to 200,000 clones, around 96% of them seen just once. This sample was included in a study of cytomegalovirus exposure and HLA in healthy donors. The TCR comes from a woman in her late teens or twenties in good health and CMV-seronegative. Sequenced sample: PBMCs. The rearrangement joins TRBV5-1 to TRBJ2-3; TRBD2 matches at 7 bases. CDR3 sequence (DNA): TGCGCCAGCAGCTTGGTGGGGGGGAAAGATACGCAGTATTTT. Protein sequence: CASSLVGGKDTQYF.